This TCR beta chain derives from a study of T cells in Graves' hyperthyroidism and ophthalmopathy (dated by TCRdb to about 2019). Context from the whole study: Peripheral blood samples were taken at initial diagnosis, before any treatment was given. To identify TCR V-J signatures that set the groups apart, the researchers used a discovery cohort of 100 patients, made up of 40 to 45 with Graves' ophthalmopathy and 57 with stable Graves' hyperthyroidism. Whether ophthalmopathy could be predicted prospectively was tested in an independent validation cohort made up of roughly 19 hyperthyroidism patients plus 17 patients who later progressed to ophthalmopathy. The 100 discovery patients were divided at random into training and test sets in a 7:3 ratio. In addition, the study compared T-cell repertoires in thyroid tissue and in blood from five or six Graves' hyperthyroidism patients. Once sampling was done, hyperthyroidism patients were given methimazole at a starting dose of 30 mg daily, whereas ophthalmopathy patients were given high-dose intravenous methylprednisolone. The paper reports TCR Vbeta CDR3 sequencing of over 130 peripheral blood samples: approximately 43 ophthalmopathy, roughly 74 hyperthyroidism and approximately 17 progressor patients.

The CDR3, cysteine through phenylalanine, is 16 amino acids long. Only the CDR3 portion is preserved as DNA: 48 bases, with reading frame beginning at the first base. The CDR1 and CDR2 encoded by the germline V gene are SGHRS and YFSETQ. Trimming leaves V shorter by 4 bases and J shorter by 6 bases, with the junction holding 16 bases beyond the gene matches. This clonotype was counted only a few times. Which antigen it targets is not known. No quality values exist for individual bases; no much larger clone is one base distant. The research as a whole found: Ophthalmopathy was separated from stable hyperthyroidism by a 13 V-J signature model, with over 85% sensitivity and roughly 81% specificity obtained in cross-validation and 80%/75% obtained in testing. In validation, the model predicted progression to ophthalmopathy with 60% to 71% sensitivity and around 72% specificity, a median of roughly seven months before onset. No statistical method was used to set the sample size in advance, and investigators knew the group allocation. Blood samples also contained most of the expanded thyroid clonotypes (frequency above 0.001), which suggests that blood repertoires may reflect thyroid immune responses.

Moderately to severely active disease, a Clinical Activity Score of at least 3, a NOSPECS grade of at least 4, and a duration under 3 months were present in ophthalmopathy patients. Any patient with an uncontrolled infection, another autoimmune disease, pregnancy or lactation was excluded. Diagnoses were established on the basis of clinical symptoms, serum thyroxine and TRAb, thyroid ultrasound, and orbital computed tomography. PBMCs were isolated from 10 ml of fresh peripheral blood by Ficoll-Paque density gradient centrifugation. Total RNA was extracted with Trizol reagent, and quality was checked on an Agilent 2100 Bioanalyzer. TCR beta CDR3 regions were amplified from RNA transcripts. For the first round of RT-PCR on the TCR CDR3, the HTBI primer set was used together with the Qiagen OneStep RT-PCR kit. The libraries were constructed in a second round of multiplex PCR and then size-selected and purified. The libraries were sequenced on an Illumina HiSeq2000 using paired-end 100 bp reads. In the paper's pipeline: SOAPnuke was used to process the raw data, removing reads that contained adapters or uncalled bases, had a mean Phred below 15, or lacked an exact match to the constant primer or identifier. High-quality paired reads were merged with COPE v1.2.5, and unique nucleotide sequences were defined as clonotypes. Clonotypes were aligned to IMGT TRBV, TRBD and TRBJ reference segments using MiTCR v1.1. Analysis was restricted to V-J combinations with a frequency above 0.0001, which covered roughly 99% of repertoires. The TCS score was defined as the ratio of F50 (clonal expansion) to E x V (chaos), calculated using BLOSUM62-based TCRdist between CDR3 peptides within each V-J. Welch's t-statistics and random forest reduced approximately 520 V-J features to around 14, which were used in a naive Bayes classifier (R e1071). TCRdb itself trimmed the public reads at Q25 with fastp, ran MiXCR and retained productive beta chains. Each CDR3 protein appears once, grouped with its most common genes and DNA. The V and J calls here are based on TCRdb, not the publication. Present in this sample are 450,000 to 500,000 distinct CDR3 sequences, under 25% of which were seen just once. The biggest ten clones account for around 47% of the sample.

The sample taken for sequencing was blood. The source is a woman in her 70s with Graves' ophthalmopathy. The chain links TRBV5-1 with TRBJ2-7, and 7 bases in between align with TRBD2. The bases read TGCGCCAGCAGCCCTTATGGGGCGGGAGAGGGCCTCGAGCAGTACTTC. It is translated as CASSPYGAGEGLEQYF.